A single TCR beta chain is shown here with its context. Clones were read by immunoSEQ multiplex PCR, and TCRdb kept only the in-frame ones, dropping some. Here the sample spans some 250,000 clones, about four fifths being singletons. This sample was taken from a study of blood T cell repertoires in COVID-19. Per germline, CDR1 MDHEN and CDR2 SYDVKM. The CDR3 has 14 residues. V shed 10 bases and J 0 bases; nucleotides not matched to a gene: 6. Sample: peripheral blood. The receptor was derived from a man in his thirties or forties who had recovered from COVID-19. The rearrangement joins TRBV28 to TRBJ2-1; 7 bases are a match to TRBD2. In DNA, the CDR3 is TGTGCCACCAAACTAGCGTTCTCCTACAATGAGCAGTTCTTC. It yields the protein CATKLAFSYNEQFF.